The 10 T cell receptor beta chains listed next were all sequenced from one sample in a study of beta chain features in type 1 diabetes. Study-level results: Type 1 diabetes patients had TCRB CDR3s that were shorter (moderately but significantly so) in all four CD4+ subsets.

Since all of the isolated RNA was reverse transcribed, expressed TCRB transcripts were what got sequenced. Produced via immunoSEQ multiplex PCR; TCRdb's table is partial and in-frame only. The sample contains some 640,000 clones, about an eighth of which appear only once. These TCRs are of unknown antigen specificity. Sequencing used naive CD4+ T cells from blood. The source of these receptors is a man younger than 35 with type 1 diabetes.

This clone was counted between two and nine times. The chain couples TRBV9 to TRBJ2-5; the match to TRBD1 covers 11 bases. Germline V gene sequence: CDR1 SGDLS, CDR2 YYNGEE. The CDR3 length is 15 residues. After removal of 2 bases from V and 4 bases from J, the junction contained 4 bases not matched to a gene. The CDR3 protein is CASSVRTGGGETQYF. The CDR3, as DNA: TGTGCCAGCAGCGTCCGGACAGGGGGCGGAGAGACCCAGTACTTC.

The table lists this clone with a few counts. The chain couples TRBV7-9 to TRBJ1-1; D perhaps matches TRBD1 (5 bases). The length of the CDR3 is 13 residues. V was cut by 2 bases and J by 6 bases, with 10 bases left in between. Germline V gene lookup returns CDR1 SEHNR and CDR2 FQNEAQ (reference sequence). CDR3 nucleotide sequence: TGTGCCAGCAGCTTACAGGGATGGGCTGAAGCTTTCTTT. It encodes CASSLQGWAEAFF.

The rearrangement links TRBV6-1 to TRBJ2-7, with 13 bases lining up with TRBD2. Germline V lookup: CDR1 MNHNS, CDR2 SASEGT. The ends lost 6 bases at V and 2 bases at J; junction bases unmatched: 4. CDR3 length: 15 residues. The CDR3 protein is CASRGGTSGTYEQYF. The DNA for the CDR3 is TGTGCCAGCAGAGGCGGGACTAGCGGGACCTACGAGCAGTACTTC.

This clone was detected only a few times. The same CDR3 also results from other DNA sequences found in this sample. The rearrangement joins TRBV7-9 to TRBJ1-1; D is uncertain. The V gene lost 3 bases and the J gene lost 4 bases, with 6 bases spanning the gap. Germline CDR1 reads SEHNR; CDR2 reads FQNEAQ (reference sequence). The CDR3 sequence is 12 residues long. CDR3 sequence: CASSLTATEAFF. The CDR3 nucleotides read TGTGCCAGCAGCTTGACGGCCACTGAAGCTTTCTTT.

The table lists this clone with a few counts. The chain uses TRBV5-4 and TRBJ2-1, with TRBD2 identical over 14 bases. V gave up 6 bases and J gave up 6 bases; unmatched junction bases: 8. CDR3 length equals 16 residues. Germline V gene lookup returns CDR1 SGHNT and CDR2 YYREEE (reference sequence). The CDR3 DNA is TGTGCCAGCAAGTGGGGACTAGCGGGAGTTTCCAATGAGCAGTTCTTC. It yields the protein CASKWGLAGVSNEQFF.

The V gene is TRBV18, the J gene TRBJ2-2; TRBD1 aligns across 7 bases. This CDR3 is 15 amino acids long. V was pared by 6 bases and J by 2 bases, with 6 bases of the junction left unmatched. Germline V lookup: CDR1 KGHSH, CDR2 LQKENI. CDR3 sequence (DNA): TGTGCCAGCTCGGGACAGCGGTCAAACACCGGGGAGCTGTTTTTT. Translating it yields CASSGQRSNTGELFF.

CDR3 nucleotides: TGTGCCAGCAGCCTGGACGGACCCTACGAGCAGTACTTC. Translated, it gives CASSLDGPYEQYF. The rearrangement uses TRBV6-5 and TRBJ2-7; D is undetermined. The CDR3 has 13 amino acids. V dropped 6 bases and J dropped 2 bases, with 11 bases sitting between them. The germline V gene encodes CDR1 MNHEY and CDR2 SVGAGI.

A remark on this clone: This sample also contains other DNA sequences that code for the same CDR3. The chain recombines TRBV29-1 with TRBJ1-1, with D uncertain. Trimming shortened V by 4 bases and J by 1 base, and 7 bases separated the two germline ends. The CDR3 runs to 12 residues. Germline V gene data show CDR1 as SQVTM and CDR2 as ANQGSEA. As DNA, the CDR3 is TGCAGCGTTGGGACCCCGAACACTGAAGCTTTCTTT. Residues: CSVGTPNTEAFF.

The chain recombines TRBV6-6 with TRBJ2-2, with TRBD2 as a possible D gene (6 bases). V lost 1 base, J lost 15 bases, and 12 bases lay in between. CDR3 size: 12 residues. Per the germline V gene, CDR1 is MNHNY and CDR2 is SVGAGI (reference sequence). In DNA form, the CDR3 reads TGTGCCAGCAGTTACTATCGGGACTGGTTGTTTTTT. Translated, it gives CASSYYRDWLFF.

The chain employs TRBV13 and TRBJ1-1; D not resolved. The CDR3 has 11 amino acids. The germline V and J ends were trimmed by 6 bases and 5 bases, with 7 bases remaining between them. The germline gives CDR1 PRHDT, CDR2 FYEKMQ (reference sequence). The CDR3 region is CASRLETEAFF. The CDR3 DNA is TGTGCCAGCAGACTCGAAACTGAAGCTTTCTTT.